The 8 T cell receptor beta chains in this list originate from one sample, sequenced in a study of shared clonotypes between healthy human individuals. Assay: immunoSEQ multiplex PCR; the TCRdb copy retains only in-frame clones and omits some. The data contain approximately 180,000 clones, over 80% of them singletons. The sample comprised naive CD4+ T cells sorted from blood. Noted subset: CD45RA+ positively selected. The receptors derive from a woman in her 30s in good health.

The CDR3 DNA reads TGTGCCAGCAGTGAATCCTTAGGAGGGACTGAAGCTTTCTTT. Protein sequence: CASSESLGGTEAFF. This chain links TRBV6-1 with TRBJ1-1; D is undetermined. The V end was cut by 2 bases, the J end by 5 bases, with 12 bases between. This CDR3 contains 14 residues. CDR1 is MNHNS, CDR2 SASEGT, per germline.

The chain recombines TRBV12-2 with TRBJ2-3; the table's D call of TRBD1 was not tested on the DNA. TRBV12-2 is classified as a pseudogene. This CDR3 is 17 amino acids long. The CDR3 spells CASRLGCAGKGEDTQYF. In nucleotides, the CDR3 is TGTGCAAGTCGCTTGGGATGCGCCGGGAAGGGGGAAGATACGCAGTATTTT.

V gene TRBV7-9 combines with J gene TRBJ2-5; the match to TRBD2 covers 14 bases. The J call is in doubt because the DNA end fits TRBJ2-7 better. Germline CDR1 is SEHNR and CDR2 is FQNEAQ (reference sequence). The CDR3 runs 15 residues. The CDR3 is CATGTSGSASYEQYF. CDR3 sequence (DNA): TGTGCCACCGGGACTAGCGGGAGCGCTAGCTACGAGCAGTACTTC.

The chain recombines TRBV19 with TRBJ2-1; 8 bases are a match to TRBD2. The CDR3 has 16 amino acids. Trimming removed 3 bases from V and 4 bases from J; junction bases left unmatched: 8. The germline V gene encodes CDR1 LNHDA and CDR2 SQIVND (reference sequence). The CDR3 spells CASSIQSGGPYNEQFF. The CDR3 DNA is TGTGCCAGTAGTATTCAATCGGGAGGGCCTTACAATGAGCAGTTCTTC.

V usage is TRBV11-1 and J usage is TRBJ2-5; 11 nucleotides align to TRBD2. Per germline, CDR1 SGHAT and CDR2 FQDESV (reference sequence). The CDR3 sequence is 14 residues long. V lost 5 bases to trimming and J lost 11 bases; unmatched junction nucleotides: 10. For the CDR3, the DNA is TGTGCCAGCAGCCAACTAGCGGGAGTAGGAGAGCAGTACTTC. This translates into CASSQLAGVGEQYF.

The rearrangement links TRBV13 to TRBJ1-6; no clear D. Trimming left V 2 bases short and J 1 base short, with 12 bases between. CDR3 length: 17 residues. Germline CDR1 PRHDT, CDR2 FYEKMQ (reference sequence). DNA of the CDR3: TGTGCCAGCAGCTTAAGAGGATTACGGTCCTATAATTCACCCCTCCACTTT. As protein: CASSLRGLRSYNSPLHF. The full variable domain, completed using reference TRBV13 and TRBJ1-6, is AAGVIQSPRHLIKEKRETATLKCYPIPRHDTVYWYQQGPGQDPQFLISFYEKMQSDKGSIPDRFSAQQFSDYHSELNMSSLELGDSALYFCASSLRGLRSYNSPLHFGNGTRLTVT.

This CDR3 reads CATSRWTSGSRIEQFF. The CDR3, as DNA: TGTGCCACCAGCCGCTGGACTAGCGGGAGTCGGATTGAGCAGTTCTTC. The gene calls are TRBV15 and TRBJ2-1; 13 bases fit TRBD2. Germline loops: CDR1 LNHNV, CDR2 YYDKDF (reference sequence). With 5 bases clipped from V and 9 bases from J, the junction kept 10 bases outside the gene matches. This CDR3 has 16 amino acids. Combining the CDR3 with reference TRBV15 and TRBJ2-1 gives the whole variable domain DAMVIQNPRYQVTQFGKPVTLSCSQTLNHNVMYWYQQKSSQAPKLLFHYYDKDFNNEADTPDNFQSRRPNTSFCFLDIRSPGLGDTAMYLCATSRWTSGSRIEQFFGPGTRLTVL.

CDR3 sequence reads: CASSYDLASYEQYF. In nucleotides, the CDR3 is TGTGCCAGCAGTTACGATCTGGCCTCCTACGAGCAGTACTTC. The chain recombines TRBV6-5 with TRBJ2-7; D unclear. The germline gives CDR1 MNHEY, CDR2 SVGAGI. The CDR3 is 14 residues long. Trimming shortened V by 2 bases and J by 0 bases, and 8 bases separated the two germline ends.